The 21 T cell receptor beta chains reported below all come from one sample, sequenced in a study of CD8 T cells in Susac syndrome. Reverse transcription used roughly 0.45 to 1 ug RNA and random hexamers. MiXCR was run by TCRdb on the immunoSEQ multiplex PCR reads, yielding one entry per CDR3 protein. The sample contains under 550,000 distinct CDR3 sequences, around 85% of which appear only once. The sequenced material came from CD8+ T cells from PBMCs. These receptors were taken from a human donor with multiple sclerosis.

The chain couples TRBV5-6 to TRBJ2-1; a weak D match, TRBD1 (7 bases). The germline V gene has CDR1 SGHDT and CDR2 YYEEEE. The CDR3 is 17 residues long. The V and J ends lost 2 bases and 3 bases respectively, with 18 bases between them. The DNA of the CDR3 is TGTGCCAGCAGCTTTGGAGGAGGGACAGATTACTACAATGAGCAGTTCTTC. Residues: CASSFGGGTDYYNEQFF. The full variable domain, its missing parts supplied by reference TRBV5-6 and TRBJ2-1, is DAGVTQSPTHLIKTRGQQVTLRCSPKSGHDTVSWYQQALGQGPQFIFQYYEEEERQRGNFPDRFSGHQFPNYSSELNVNALLLGDSALYLCASSFGGGTDYYNEQFFGPGTRLTVL.

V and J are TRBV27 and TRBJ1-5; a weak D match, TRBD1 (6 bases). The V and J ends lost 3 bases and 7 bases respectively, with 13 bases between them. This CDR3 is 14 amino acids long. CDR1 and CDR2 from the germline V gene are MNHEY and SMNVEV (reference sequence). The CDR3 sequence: CASSFGGAGQPQHF. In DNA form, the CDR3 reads TGTGCCAGCAGTTTCGGGGGCGCCGGGCAGCCCCAGCATTTT.

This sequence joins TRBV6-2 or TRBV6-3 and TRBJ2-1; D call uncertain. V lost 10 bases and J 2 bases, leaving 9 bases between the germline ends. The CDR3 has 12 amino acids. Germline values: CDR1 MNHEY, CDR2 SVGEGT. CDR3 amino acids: CATGLAYNEQFF. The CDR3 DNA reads TGTGCCACGGGTTTAGCCTACAATGAGCAGTTCTTC.

CDR3 DNA: TGTGCCAGCAGCCCGGGACTACCCAATGAGCAGTTCTTC. It yields the protein CASSPGLPNEQFF. The rearrangement joins TRBV3-1 to TRBJ2-1; 7 bases are shared with TRBD2. The length of the CDR3 is 13 residues. J lost 6 bases, V lost 4 bases, and 3 bases had no gene match. Germline assignment: CDR1 LGHDT and CDR2 YNNKEL (reference sequence).

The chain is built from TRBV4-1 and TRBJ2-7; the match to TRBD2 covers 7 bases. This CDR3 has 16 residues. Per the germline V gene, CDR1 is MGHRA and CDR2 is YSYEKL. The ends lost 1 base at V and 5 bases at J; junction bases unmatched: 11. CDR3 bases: TGCGCCAGCAGCCAAGTGGGCGGGAGTTTAACCCACGAGCAGTACTTC. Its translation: CASSQVGGSLTHEQYF.

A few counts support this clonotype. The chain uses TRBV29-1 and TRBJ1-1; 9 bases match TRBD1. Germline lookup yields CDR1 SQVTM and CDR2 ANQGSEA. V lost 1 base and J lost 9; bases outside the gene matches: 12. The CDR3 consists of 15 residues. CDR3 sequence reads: CSVEGWGQGTPKAFF. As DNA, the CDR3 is TGCAGCGTTGAAGGTTGGGGACAGGGAACTCCTAAAGCTTTCTTT. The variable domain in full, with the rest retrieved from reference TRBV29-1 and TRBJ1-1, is SAVISQKPSRDICQRGTSLTIQCQVDSQVTMMFWYRQQPGQSLTLIATANQGSEATYESGFVIDKFPISRPNLTFSTLTVSNMSPEDSSIYLCSVEGWGQGTPKAFFGQGTRLTVV.

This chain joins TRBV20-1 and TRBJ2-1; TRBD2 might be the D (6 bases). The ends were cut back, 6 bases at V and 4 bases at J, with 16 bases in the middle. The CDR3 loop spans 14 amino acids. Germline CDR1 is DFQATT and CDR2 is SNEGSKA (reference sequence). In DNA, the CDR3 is TGCAGTGCCCTTCACCGGGACTCATACAATGAGCAGTTCTTC. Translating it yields CSALHRDSYNEQFF.

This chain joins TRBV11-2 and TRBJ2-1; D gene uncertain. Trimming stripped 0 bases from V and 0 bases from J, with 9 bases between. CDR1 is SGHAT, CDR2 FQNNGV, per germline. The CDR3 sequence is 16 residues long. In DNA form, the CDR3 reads TGTGCCAGCAGCTTAGACCTAGACCCCTCCTACAATGAGCAGTTCTTC. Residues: CASSLDLDPSYNEQFF.

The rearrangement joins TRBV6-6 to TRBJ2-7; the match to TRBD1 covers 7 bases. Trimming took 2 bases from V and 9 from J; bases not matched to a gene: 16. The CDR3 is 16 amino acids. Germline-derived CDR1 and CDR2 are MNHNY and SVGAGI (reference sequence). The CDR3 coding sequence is TGTGCCAGCAGTTACGAGAGAGGGGGCGCCTCCTTTGGGCAGTACTTC. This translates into CASSYERGGASFGQYF.

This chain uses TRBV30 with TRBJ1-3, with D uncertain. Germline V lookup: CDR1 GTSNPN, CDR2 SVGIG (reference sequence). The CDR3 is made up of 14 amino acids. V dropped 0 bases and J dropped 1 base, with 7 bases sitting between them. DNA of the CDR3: TGTGCCTGGAGTGTACTCCCATCTGGAAACACCATATATTTT. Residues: CAWSVLPSGNTIYF.

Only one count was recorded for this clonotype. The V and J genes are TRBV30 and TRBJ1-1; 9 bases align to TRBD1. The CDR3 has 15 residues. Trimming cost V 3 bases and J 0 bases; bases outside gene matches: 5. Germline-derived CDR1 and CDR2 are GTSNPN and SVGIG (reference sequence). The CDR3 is CAWRSGTGLNTEAFF. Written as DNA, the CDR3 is TGTGCCTGGAGGAGCGGGACAGGGTTGAACACTGAAGCTTTCTTT.

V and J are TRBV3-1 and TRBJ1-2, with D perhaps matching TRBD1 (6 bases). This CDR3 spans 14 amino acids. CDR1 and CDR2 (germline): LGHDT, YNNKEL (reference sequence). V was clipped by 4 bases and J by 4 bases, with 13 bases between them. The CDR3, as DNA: TGTGCCAGCAGCCTCAACAGGGAGTCCTATGGCTACACCTTC. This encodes CASSLNRESYGYTF.

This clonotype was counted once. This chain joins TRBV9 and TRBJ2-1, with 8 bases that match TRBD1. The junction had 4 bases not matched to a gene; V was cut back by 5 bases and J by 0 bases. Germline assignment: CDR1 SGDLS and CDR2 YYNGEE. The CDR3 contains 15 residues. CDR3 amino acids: CASSWTGTSYNEQFF. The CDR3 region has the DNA TGTGCCAGCAGTTGGACAGGGACCTCCTACAATGAGCAGTTCTTC. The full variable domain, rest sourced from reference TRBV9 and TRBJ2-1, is DSGVTQTPKHLITATGQRVTLRCSPRSGDLSVYWYQQSLDQGLQFLIQYYNGEERAKGNILERFSAQQFPDLHSELNLSSLELGDSALYFCASSWTGTSYNEQFFGPGTRLTVL.

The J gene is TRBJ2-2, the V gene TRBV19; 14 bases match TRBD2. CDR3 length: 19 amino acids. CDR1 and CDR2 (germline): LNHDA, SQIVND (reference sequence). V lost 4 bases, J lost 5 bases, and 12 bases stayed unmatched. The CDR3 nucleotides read TGTGCCAGTAGTAAAACCCTCGGGACTAGCGGGAGTCGAACCGGGGAGCTGTTTTTT. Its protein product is CASSKTLGTSGSRTGELFF.

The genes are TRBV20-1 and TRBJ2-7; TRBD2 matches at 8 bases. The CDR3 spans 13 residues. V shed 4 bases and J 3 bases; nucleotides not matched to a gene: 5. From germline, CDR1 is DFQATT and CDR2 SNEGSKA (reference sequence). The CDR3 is CSAMGLEDYEQYF. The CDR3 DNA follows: TGCAGTGCTATGGGACTAGAAGACTACGAGCAGTACTTC.

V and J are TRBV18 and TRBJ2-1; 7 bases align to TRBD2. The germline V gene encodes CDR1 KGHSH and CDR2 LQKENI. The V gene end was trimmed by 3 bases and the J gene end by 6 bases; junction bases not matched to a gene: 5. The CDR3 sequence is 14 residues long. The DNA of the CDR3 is TGTGCCAGCTCACCGTACGGGGAGGGCAATGAGCAGTTCTTC. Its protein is CASSPYGEGNEQFF.

In nucleotides, the CDR3 is TGCAGTGCTAGAGAGACAGGGATCTACGAGCAGTACTTC. It translates to CSARETGIYEQYF. The V gene is TRBV20-1, the J gene TRBJ2-7, with TRBD1 matching over 7 bases. Trimming took 0 bases from V and 3 from J; bases not matched to a gene: 2. CDR3 length: 13 residues. Per the germline V gene, CDR1 is DFQATT and CDR2 is SNEGSKA (reference sequence).

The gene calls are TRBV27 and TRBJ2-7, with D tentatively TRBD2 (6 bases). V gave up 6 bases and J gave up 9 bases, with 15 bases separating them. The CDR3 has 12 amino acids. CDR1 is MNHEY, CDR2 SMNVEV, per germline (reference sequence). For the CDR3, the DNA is TGTGCCAGCAGGGGGACTCCTCGGCGGCAGTACTTC. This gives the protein CASRGTPRRQYF.

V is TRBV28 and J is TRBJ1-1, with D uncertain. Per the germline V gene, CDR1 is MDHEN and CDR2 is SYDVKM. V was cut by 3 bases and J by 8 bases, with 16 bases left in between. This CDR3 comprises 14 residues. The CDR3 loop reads CASSFSLAEKEAFF. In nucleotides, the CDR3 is TGTGCCAGCAGTTTCTCCCTCGCCGAAAAGGAAGCTTTCTTT.

This CDR3 reads CSVEGTGNYGYTF. For the CDR3, the DNA is TGCAGCGTGGAGGGGACGGGGAACTATGGCTACACCTTC. The chain employs TRBV29-1 and TRBJ1-2, with D perhaps matching TRBD1 (5 bases). Per the germline V gene, CDR1 is SQVTM and CDR2 is ANQGSEA. V was shortened by 6 bases and J by 2 bases, with 13 bases between the two germline ends. The CDR3 extends over 13 amino acids.

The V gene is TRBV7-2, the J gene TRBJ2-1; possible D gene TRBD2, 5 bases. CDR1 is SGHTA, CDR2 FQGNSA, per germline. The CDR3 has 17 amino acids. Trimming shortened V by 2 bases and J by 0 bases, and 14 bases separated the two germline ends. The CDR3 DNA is TGTGCCAGCAGCTTATCACCCGGGGTGGCCTCCTACAATGAGCAGTTCTTC. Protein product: CASSLSPGVASYNEQFF.